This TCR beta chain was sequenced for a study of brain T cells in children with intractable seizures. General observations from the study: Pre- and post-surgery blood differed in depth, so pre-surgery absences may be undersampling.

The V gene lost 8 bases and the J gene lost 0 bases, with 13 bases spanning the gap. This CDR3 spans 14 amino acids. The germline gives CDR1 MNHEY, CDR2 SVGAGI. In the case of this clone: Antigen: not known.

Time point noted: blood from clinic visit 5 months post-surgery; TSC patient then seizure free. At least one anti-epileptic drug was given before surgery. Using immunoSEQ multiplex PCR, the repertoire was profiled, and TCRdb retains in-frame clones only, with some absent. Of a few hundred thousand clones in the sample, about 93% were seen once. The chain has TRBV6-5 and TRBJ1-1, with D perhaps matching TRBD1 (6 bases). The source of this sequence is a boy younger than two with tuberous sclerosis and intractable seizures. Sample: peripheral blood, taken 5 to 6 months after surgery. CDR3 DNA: TGTGCCAGCGCAGGGGTTTTTATGAACACTGAAGCTTTCTTT. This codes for CASAGVFMNTEAFF.